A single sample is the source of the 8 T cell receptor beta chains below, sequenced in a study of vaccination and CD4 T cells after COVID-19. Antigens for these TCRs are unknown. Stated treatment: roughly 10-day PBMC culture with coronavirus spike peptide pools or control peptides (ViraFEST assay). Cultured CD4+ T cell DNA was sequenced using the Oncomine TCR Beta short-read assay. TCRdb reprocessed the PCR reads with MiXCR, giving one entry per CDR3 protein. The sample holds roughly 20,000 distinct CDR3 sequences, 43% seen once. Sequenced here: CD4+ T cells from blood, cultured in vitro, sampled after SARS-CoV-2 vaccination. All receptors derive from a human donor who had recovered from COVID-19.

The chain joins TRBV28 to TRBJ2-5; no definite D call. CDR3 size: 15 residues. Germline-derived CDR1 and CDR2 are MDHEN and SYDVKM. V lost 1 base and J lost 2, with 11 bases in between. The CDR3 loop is CASSLLTRKQETQYF. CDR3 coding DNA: TGTGCCAGCAGTTTATTAACTCGAAAACAAGAGACCCAGTACTTC.

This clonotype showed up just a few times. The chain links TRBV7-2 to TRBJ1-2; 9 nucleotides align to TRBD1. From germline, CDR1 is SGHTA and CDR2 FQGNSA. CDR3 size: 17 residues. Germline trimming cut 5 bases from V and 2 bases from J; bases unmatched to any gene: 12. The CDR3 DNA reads TGTGCCAGCAGCACATACGGCCGGGACAGGGAGAACTATGGCTACACCTTC. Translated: CASSTYGRDRENYGYTF.

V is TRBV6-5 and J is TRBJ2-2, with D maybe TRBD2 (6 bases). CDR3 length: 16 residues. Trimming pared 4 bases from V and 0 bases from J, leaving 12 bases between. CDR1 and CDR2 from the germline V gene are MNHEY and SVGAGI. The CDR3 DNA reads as TGTGCCAGCAGTTCTCTCCCGGGGGCGAACACCGGGGAGCTGTTTTTT. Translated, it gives CASSSLPGANTGELFF.

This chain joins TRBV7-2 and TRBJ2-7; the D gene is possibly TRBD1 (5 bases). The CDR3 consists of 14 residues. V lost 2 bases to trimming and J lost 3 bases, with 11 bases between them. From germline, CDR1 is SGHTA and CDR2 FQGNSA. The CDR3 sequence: CASSLQGQVYEQYF. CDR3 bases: TGTGCCAGCAGCTTACAGGGTCAAGTCTACGAGCAGTACTTC.

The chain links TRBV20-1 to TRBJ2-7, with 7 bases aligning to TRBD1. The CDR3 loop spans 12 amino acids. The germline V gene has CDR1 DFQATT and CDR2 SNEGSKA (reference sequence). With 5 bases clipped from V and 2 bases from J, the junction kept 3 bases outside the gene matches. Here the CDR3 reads CSAGGQAYEQYF. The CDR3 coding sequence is TGCAGTGCTGGAGGACAGGCCTACGAGCAGTACTTC.

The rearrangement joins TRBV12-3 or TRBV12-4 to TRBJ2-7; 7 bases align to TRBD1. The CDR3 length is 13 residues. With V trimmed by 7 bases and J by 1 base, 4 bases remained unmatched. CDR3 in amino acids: CASNRDSSYEQYF. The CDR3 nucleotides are TGTGCCAGCAATCGGGACAGTTCCTACGAGCAGTACTTC.

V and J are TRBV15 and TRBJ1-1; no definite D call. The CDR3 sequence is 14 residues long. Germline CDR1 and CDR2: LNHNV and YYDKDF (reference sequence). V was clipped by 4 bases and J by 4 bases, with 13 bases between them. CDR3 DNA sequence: TGTGCCACCAGCATTCAAGTGCCCGGCACTGAAGCTTTCTTT. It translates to CATSIQVPGTEAFF.

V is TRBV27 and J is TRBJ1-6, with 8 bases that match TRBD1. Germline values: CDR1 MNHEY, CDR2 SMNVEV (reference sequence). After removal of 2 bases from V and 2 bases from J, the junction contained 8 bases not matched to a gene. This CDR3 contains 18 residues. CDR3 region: CASSLSSGDRTYNSPLHF. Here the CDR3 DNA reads TGTGCCAGCAGTTTAAGTTCCGGGGACAGGACCTATAATTCACCCCTCCACTTT.